These 18 T cell receptor beta chains share one sample of origin, sequenced in a study of beta chain features in type 1 diabetes. Whole-study results and caveats: Across all four CD4+ subsets, people with type 1 diabetes showed modestly shorter TCRB CDR3s.

No antigen is known for these receptors. As every portion of the isolated RNA was reverse transcribed, the sequencing read expressed TCRB transcripts. The protocol was immunoSEQ multiplex PCR, while the TCRdb copy is restricted to in-frame clones and leaves out a portion. Of about 370,000 clones listed, 8.5% to 10% were seen once; the top ten hold about 0.6%. The sequenced material came from central memory CD4+ T cells from blood. These receptors were collected from a man aged 25-45 years with type 1 diabetes.

The chain employs TRBV7-2 and TRBJ1-5; TRBD1 matches at 7 bases. J gave up 1 base and V 5 bases, and 2 bases lay outside the gene matches. CDR1 is SGHTA, CDR2 FQGNSA, per germline. The CDR3 length is 14 residues. The CDR3 sequence is CASSQTGSNQPQHF. In DNA form, the CDR3 reads TGTGCCAGCAGCCAGACAGGGAGCAATCAGCCCCAGCATTTT.

Ten or more counts support this clone. The V and J genes are TRBV7-9 and TRBJ2-5; D is perhaps TRBD1 (5 bases). Trimming removed 5 bases at V and 1 base at J, with 11 bases between. The CDR3 spans 14 residues. CDR1 and CDR2 from the germline V gene are SEHNR and FQNEAQ (reference sequence). The CDR3: CASSIDSFQETQYF. The CDR3 region has the DNA TGTGCCAGCAGCATCGACAGCTTCCAAGAGACCCAGTACTTC.

This clone has just a few counts. This chain connects TRBV30 to TRBJ1-3; 7 nucleotides line up with TRBD1. CDR3 length equals 14 residues. Germline V gene lookup returns CDR1 GTSNPN and CDR2 SVGIG (reference sequence). The ends lost 5 bases at V and 2 bases at J; junction bases unmatched: 6. Here the CDR3 reads CAWDRDTAGNTIYF. The CDR3 DNA is TGTGCCTGGGACAGGGACACAGCTGGAAACACCATATATTTT.

The V gene is TRBV11-3, the J gene TRBJ2-7; D perhaps matches TRBD2 (5 bases). Trimming took off 5 bases at V and 3 bases at J, with 17 bases between the two ends. The germline gives CDR1 SGHNT, CDR2 YENEEA. The CDR3 loop spans 15 amino acids. DNA for the CDR3: TGTGCCAGCAGCGCAAGGACTGCGCCATTCTACGAGCAGTACTTC. This codes for CASSARTAPFYEQYF.

A few counts support this clone. The J gene is TRBJ2-3, the V gene TRBV6-1; D is unresolved. The germline CDR1 and CDR2 sequences are MNHNS and SASEGT. V lost 4 bases and J lost 5, with 7 bases in between. This CDR3 is built from 12 residues. The chain's CDR3 is CASSVLGDTQYF. The DNA for the CDR3 is TGTGCCAGCAGTGTTCTGGGAGATACGCAGTATTTT.

This clone appeared a few times. The chain recombines TRBV18 with TRBJ2-7; D is tentatively TRBD1 or TRBD2 (5 bases each). The CDR3 sequence is 17 residues long. V was trimmed by 3 bases and J by 1 base, leaving 19 bases between them. The V gene's germline CDR1 is KGHSH and CDR2 LQKENI. CDR3 in DNA: TGTGCCAGCTCACCGTTGGCTCCGGGGCGTACTTCCTACGAGCAGTACTTC. Translating gives CASSPLAPGRTSYEQYF.

This clone was seen more than once but under ten times. A far larger clone is one base from this, pointing to a likely read error. CDR3 protein: CASSPQGNTEAFF. CDR3 DNA: TGTGCCAGCAGCCCCCAGGGTAACACTGAAGCTTTCTTT. The chain carries TRBV9 and TRBJ1-1, with D possibly being TRBD1 (5 bases). Germline V CDR1 and CDR2: SGDLS, YYNGEE. V lost 4 bases and J lost 2, with 9 bases in between. The length of the CDR3 is 13 residues.

This clone occurred a few times. Different DNA sequences within this sample yield the same CDR3. The chain couples TRBV9 to TRBJ2-2, with a possible D match to TRBD2 (5 bases). CDR1 is SGDLS, CDR2 YYNGEE, per germline. V lost 4 bases and J 2 bases, leaving 9 bases between the germline ends. The CDR3 has 14 amino acids. This CDR3 is CASSPRTNTGELFF. Here the CDR3 DNA reads TGTGCCAGCAGCCCCCGGACTAACACCGGGGAGCTGTTTTTT.

This clone has more than one count but fewer than ten. Additional DNA sequences in this sample encode the identical CDR3. The V call is TRBV7-9, the J call TRBJ1-1; possible D gene TRBD1, 5 bases. Germline assignment: CDR1 SEHNR and CDR2 FQNEAQ (reference sequence). This CDR3 region has 13 residues. Trimming stripped 1 base from V and 4 bases from J, with 7 bases between. CDR3 sequence (DNA): TGTGCCAGCAGCTTAGATGGGGGCACTGAAGCTTTCTTT. It codes for CASSLDGGTEAFF.

This chain connects TRBV2 to TRBJ2-5; 7 bases are a match to TRBD1. Looked up from germline, CDR1 is SNHLY and CDR2 is FYNNEI. This CDR3 region has 16 residues. V shed 4 bases and J 0 bases; nucleotides not matched to a gene: 8. The DNA for the CDR3 is TGTGCCAGCAGTGCCGAGGGGACAGTGTACCAAGAGACCCAGTACTTC. Encoded protein: CASSAEGTVYQETQYF.

The CDR3, as DNA: TGTGCCAGTAGTATAGAGGTTTATAGCAATCAGCCCCAGCATTTT. Translation: CASSIEVYSNQPQHF. V usage is TRBV19 and J usage is TRBJ1-5; D gene ambiguous. From germline, CDR1 is LNHDA and CDR2 SQIVND (reference sequence). V dropped 0 bases and J dropped 0 bases, with 6 bases sitting between them. The CDR3 extends over 15 amino acids.

In this sample, this clone turned up a few times. Other DNA sequences from this sample encode an identical CDR3 as well. The chain uses TRBV7-2 and TRBJ1-5; D is unclear. The V end lost 5 bases, the J end lost 6 bases, and 8 bases lay between the germline ends. Germline V gene lookup returns CDR1 SGHTA and CDR2 FQGNSA. This CDR3 has 12 residues. CDR3 amino acids: CASSPPGQPQHF. CDR3 DNA: TGTGCCAGCAGCCCCCCGGGTCAGCCCCAGCATTTT. The whole variable domain, filled in from reference TRBV7-2 and TRBJ1-5, reads GAGVSQSPSNKVTEKGKDVELRCDPISGHTALYWYRQSLGQGLEFLIYFQGNSAPDKSGLPSDRFSAERTGGSVSTLTIQRTQQEDSAVYLCASSPPGQPQHFGDGTRLSIL.

This sequence joins TRBV7-9 and TRBJ2-5; a weak D match, TRBD2 (6 bases). The CDR3 covers 14 residues. Per germline, CDR1 SEHNR and CDR2 FQNEAQ (reference sequence). The germline V and J ends were trimmed by 5 bases and 1 base, with 11 bases remaining between them. The DNA of the CDR3 is TGTGCCAGCAGCCGAGGGAGGAGCCAAGAGACCCAGTACTTC. Residues: CASSRGRSQETQYF. Full variable domain (rest looked up from reference TRBV7-9 and TRBJ2-5): DTGVSQNPRHKITKRGQNVTFRCDPISEHNRLYWYRQTLGQGPEFLTYFQNEAQLEKSRLLSDRFSAERPKGSFSTLEIQRTEQGDSAMYLCASSRGRSQETQYFGPGTRLLVL.

This clone occurred many times. The chain uses TRBV29-1 and TRBJ2-7; D is tentatively TRBD1 or TRBD2 (5 bases each). Germline V gene data show CDR1 as SQVTM and CDR2 as ANQGSEA. The CDR3 is 13 residues long. V gave up 5 bases and J gave up 5 bases, with 16 bases separating them. The DNA for the CDR3 is TGCAGCGTTTCCCGGTTGGGGGAGAACGAGCAGTACTTC. Translated: CSVSRLGENEQYF.

This clone showed up just a few times. The chain couples TRBV14 to TRBJ1-2, with D maybe TRBD1 (6 bases). Per the germline V gene, CDR1 is SGHDN and CDR2 is FVKESK. Trimming removed 3 bases from V and 5 bases from J, with 13 bases in between. The CDR3 has 14 residues. The CDR3 protein is CASSQSSQGYGYTF. In DNA, the CDR3 is TGTGCCAGCAGCCAGAGCTCGCAGGGGTATGGCTACACCTTC.

This clone has only a few counts. The CDR3 DNA follows: TGTGCCAGCAGCCCACGTCAGACTGGCGCTGAAGCTTTCTTT. It translates to CASSPRQTGAEAFF. This chain connects TRBV7-2 to TRBJ1-1; D call uncertain. The CDR3 is 14 amino acids. Germline V gene lookup returns CDR1 SGHTA and CDR2 FQGNSA. V dropped 5 bases and J dropped 6 bases, with 16 bases sitting between them.

Comment on this clone: This sample includes further DNA sequences coding for the same CDR3. V gene TRBV5-1 combines with J gene TRBJ2-5; 8 nucleotides agree with TRBD2. Losses at the gene ends were 0 bases for V and 5 bases for J; bases not matched to a gene: 6. Germline assignment: CDR1 SGHRS and CDR2 YFSETQ. The CDR3 spans 15 residues. CDR3 nucleotide sequence: TGCGCCAGCAGCTTGGGTAGCGGGATCCAGGAGACCCAGTACTTC. It encodes CASSLGSGIQETQYF.

The chain uses TRBV29-1 and TRBJ1-5, with 9 bases matching TRBD1. Germline CDR1 is SQVTM and CDR2 is ANQGSEA. The CDR3 runs to 13 residues. V gave up 5 bases and J gave up 9 bases; unmatched junction bases: 8. For the CDR3, the DNA is TGCAGCGTTTACCGGGGACAGGGAGGGCCCCAGCATTTT. Its translation is CSVYRGQGGPQHF.